This TCR beta chain came from a study of blood T cells in healthy people across ages. A second PCR, run for 7 to 11 cycles, used a sample-barcoded 5' primer plus a J-beta primer mix. A single record per CDR3 protein comes from TCRdb applying MiXCR to the 5' RACE reads. Among about 930,000 distinct CDR3 sequences, almost 30% were seen once, and the ten largest hold 9.5% to 13%. Germline V gene data show CDR1 as MDHEN and CDR2 as SYDVKM. This CDR3 spans 17 amino acids. Losses at the gene ends were 5 bases for V and 6 bases for J; bases not matched to a gene: 19. The same data also went into a second study, on T cells of mothers and their children. That paper states: The study recruited three healthy Caucasian mothers and their six children as donors.

The rearrangement links TRBV28 to TRBJ2-7; 7 bases line up with TRBD1. The receptor was derived from a middle-aged woman in good health. Sequenced input: blood. CDR3 in amino acids: CASSVGRWGTEGLEQYF. CDR3 nucleotide sequence: TGTGCCAGCAGTGTGGGGCGGTGGGGGACAGAGGGCCTCGAGCAGTACTTC.